This T cell receptor beta chain was captured by sequencing in a study of cytomegalovirus exposure and HLA in healthy donors. Germline CDR1 reads SGHVS; CDR2 reads FQNEAQ. The CDR3 has 16 residues. V dropped 5 bases and J dropped 4 bases, with 15 bases sitting between them. To note about this clone: Its specificity is unknown.

The repertoire was sequenced with immunoSEQ multiplex PCR; TCRdb's copy has only in-frame clones and lacks some. The sample lists 150,000 to 200,000 clones; around 85% were seen once. Study-wide results and limits: First-cohort TCR clusters tended to co-occur in the approximately 110 validation repertoires, a later analysis found.

V and J are TRBV7-8 and TRBJ1-6; D call uncertain. This TCR derives from a man between 25 and 39 years old in good health and CMV-seropositive. Material for sequencing was PBMCs. The CDR3: CASSPSLAEYNSPLHF. DNA of the CDR3: TGTGCCAGCAGCCCCTCGCTCGCCGAGTATAATTCACCCCTCCACTTT. The variable domain in full, completed from reference TRBV7-8 and TRBJ1-6, reads GAGVSQSPRYKVAKRGQDVALRCDPISGHVSLFWYQQALGQGPEFLTYFQNEAQLDKSGLPSDRFFAERPEGSVSTLKIQRTQQEDSAVYLCASSPSLAEYNSPLHFGNGTRLTVT.